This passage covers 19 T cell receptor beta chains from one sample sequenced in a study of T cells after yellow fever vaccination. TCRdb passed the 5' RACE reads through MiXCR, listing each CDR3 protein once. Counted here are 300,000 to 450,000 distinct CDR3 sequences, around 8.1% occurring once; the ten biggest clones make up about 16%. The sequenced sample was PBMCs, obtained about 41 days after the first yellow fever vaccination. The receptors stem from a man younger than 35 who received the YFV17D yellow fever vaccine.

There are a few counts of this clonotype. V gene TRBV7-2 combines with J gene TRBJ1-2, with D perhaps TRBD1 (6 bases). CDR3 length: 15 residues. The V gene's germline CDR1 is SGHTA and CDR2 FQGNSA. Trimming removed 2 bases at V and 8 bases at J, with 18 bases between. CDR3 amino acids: CASSLRTGGHGGYTF. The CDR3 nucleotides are TGTGCCAGCAGCTTAAGGACCGGGGGGCACGGAGGCTACACCTTC.

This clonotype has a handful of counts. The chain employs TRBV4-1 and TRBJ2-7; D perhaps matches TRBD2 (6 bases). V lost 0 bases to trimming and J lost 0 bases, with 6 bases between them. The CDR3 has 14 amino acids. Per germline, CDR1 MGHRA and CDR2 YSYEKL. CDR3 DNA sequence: TGCGCCAGCAGCCAAGAGGAGGGCTCCTACGAGCAGTACTTC. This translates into CASSQEEGSYEQYF.

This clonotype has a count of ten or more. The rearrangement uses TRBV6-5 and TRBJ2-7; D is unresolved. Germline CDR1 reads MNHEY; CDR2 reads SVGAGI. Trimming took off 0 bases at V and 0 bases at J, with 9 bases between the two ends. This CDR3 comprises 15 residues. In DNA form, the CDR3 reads TGTGCCAGCAGTTACTCGAAGGCAGACTCCTACGAGCAGTACGTC. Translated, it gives CASSYSKADSYEQYV.

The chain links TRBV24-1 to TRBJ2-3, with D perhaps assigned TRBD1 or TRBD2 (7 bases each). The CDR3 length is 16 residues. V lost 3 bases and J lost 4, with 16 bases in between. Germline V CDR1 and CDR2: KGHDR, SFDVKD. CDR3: CATSDPRGRGPDTQYF. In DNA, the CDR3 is TGTGCCACCAGTGATCCTCGGGGGAGGGGGCCAGATACGCAGTATTTT.

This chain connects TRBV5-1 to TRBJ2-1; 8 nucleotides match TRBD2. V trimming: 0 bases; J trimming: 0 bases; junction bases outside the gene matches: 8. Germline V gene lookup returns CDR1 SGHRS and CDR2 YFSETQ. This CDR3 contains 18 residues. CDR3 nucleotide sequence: TGCGCCAGCAGCTTGGCGGGGGGGGGCAGGAGCTCCTACAATGAGCAGTTCTTC. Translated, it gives CASSLAGGGRSSYNEQFF.

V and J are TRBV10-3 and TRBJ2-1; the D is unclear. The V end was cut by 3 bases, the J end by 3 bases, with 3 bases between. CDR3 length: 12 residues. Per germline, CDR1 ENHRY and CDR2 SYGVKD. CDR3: CAISDSYNEQFF. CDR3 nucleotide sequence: TGTGCCATCAGTGACAGCTACAATGAGCAGTTCTTC.

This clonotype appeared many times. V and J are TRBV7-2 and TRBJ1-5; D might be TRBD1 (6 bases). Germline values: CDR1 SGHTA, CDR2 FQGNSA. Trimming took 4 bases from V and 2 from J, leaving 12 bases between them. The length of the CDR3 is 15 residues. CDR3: CASSSSRGGNQPQHF. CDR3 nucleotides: TGTGCCAGCAGCTCCAGCAGGGGTGGCAATCAGCCCCAGCATTTT.

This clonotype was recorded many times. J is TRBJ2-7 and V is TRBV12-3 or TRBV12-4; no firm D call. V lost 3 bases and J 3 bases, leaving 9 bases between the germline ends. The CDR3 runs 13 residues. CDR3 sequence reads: CASSFTASYEQYF. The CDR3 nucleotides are TGTGCCAGCAGTTTCACAGCTAGCTACGAGCAGTACTTC.

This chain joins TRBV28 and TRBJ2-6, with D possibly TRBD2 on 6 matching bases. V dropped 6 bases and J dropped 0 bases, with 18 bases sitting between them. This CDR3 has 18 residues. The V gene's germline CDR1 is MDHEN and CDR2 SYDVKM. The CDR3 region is CASRLYSGLSSGANVLTF. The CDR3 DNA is TGTGCCAGCAGGCTCTACTCGGGACTCAGCTCTGGGGCCAACGTCCTGACTTTC.

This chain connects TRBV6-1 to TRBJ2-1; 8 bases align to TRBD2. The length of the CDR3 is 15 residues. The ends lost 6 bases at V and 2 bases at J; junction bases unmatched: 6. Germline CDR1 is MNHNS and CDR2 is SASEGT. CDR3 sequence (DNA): TGTGCCAGCAGCCGCGGGGGGCTGGCCTACAATGAGCAGTTCTTC. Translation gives CASSRGGLAYNEQFF.

As DNA, the CDR3 is TGCGCCAACAGTGCCGAGACCCAGTACTTC. This translates into CANSAETQYF. The V and J genes are TRBV5-1 and TRBJ2-5, with D unresolved. The CDR3 contains 10 residues. V lost 9 bases, J lost 5 bases, and 8 bases lay in between. The V gene's germline CDR1 is SGHRS and CDR2 YFSETQ.

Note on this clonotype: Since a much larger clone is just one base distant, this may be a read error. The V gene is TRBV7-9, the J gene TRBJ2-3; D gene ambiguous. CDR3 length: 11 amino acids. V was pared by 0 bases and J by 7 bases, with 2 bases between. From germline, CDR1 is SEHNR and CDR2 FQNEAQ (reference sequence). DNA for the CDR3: TGTGCCAGCAGCTTAGCAAATACGCAGTATTTT. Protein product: CASSLANTQYF.

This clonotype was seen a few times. The chain's CDR3 is CSARDPGSSYEQYV. CDR3 nucleotide sequence: TGCAGTGCTAGAGATCCCGGCAGCTCCTACGAGCAGTACGTC. The chain couples TRBV20-1 to TRBJ2-7; unclear D gene. The germline V gene encodes CDR1 DFQATT and CDR2 SNEGSKA (reference sequence). The CDR3 consists of 14 residues. V dropped 0 bases and J dropped 0 bases, with 9 bases sitting between them.

The chain's CDR3 is CASALGKYGYTF. CDR3 DNA sequence: TGTGCCAGTGCCCTTGGCAAGTATGGCTACACCTTC. The chain links TRBV19 to TRBJ1-2, with no clear D. In germline, CDR1 is LNHDA, CDR2 SQIVND (reference sequence). Trimming removed 8 bases from V and 5 bases from J, with 12 bases in between. The CDR3 is 12 amino acids.

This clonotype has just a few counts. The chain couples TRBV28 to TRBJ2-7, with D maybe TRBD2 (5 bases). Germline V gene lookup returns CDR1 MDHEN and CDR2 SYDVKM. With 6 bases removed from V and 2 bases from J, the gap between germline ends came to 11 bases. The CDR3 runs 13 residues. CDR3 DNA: TGTGCCAGCAGCCGCCTCGGGGCCTACGAGCAGTACGTC. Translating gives CASSRLGAYEQYV.

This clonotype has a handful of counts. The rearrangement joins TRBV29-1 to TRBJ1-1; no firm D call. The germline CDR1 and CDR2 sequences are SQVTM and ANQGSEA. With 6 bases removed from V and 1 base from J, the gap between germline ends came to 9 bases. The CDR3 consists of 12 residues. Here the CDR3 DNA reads TGCAGCGTGGGTAGGTGGAACACTGAAGCTTTCTTT. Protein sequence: CSVGRWNTEAFF.

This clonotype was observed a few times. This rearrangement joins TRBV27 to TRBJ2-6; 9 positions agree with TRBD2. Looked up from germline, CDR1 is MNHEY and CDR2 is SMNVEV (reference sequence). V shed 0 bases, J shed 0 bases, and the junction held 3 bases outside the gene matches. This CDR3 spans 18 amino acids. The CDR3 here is CASSLSAGGGSGANVLTF. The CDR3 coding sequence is TGTGCCAGCAGTTTATCGGCGGGGGGGGGCTCTGGGGCCAACGTCCTGACTTTC. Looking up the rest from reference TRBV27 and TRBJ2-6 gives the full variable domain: EAQVTQNPRYLITVTGKKLTVTCSQNMNHEYMSWYRQDPGLGLRQIYYSMNVEVTDKGDVPEGYKVSRKEKRNFPLILESPSPNQTSLYFCASSLSAGGGSGANVLTFGAGSRLTVL.

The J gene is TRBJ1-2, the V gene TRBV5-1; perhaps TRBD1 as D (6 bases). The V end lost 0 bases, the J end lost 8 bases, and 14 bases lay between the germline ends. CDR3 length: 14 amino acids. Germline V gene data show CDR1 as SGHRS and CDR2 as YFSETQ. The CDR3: CASSLEVRGKGYTF. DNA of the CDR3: TGCGCCAGCAGCTTGGAAGTCAGGGGAAAGGGCTACACCTTC.

The CDR3 nucleotides are TGTGCCAGCAGCTCGGGGCTAGGGGGGCCCCAGCATTTT. Amino acids: CASSSGLGGPQHF. The gene calls are TRBV5-5 and TRBJ1-5; a possible D gene is TRBD1 (6 bases). The CDR3 loop spans 13 amino acids. Germline CDR1 reads SGHKS; CDR2 reads YYEKEE (reference sequence). Trimming removed 3 bases at V and 9 bases at J, with 13 bases between.